These 10 T cell receptor beta chains originate from one sample sequenced in a study of blood T cell repertoires in COVID-19. Only in-frame clones appear in the TCRdb table, and some are missing; sequencing was by immunoSEQ multiplex PCR. The table has approximately 110,000 clones, 85% seen once. The sequencing input was peripheral blood. All receptors derive from a woman aged 55-69 years with COVID-19, enrolled during active disease.

The chain joins TRBV13 to TRBJ1-3; 7 nucleotides match TRBD1. Germline CDR1 is PRHDT and CDR2 is FYEKMQ (reference sequence). Trimming removed 4 bases from V and 4 bases from J; junction bases left unmatched: 7. The CDR3 spans 15 residues. In nucleotides, the CDR3 is TGTGCCAGCAGCTCATACAGGGGTTACGGAAACACCATATATTTT. Amino acids: CASSSYRGYGNTIYF.

The chain uses TRBV3-1 (or the pseudogene TRBV3-2) and TRBJ2-7, with 7 bases identical to TRBD2. J was trimmed by 3 bases and V by 0 bases; bases with no gene match: 8. This CDR3 is built from 16 residues. In germline, CDR1 is LGHDT, CDR2 YNNKEL (reference sequence). CDR3 nucleotide sequence: TGTGCCAGCAGCCAAGACCCCCCGGGGGGAAACTACGAGCAGTACTTC. Its protein is CASSQDPPGGNYEQYF.

The chain carries TRBV12-3 or TRBV12-4 and TRBJ1-1; 7 bases agree with TRBD1. V was clipped by 8 bases and J by 0 bases; unmatched bases: 3. CDR3 size: 13 residues. CDR3 nucleotides: TGTGCCAGCGGACAGGAAGTGAACACTGAAGCTTTCTTT. It specifies CASGQEVNTEAFF.

The rearrangement joins TRBV18 to TRBJ1-2; weak D call: TRBD1 (5 bases). The CDR3 consists of 15 residues. Trimming shortened V by 4 bases and J by 4 bases, and 16 bases separated the two germline ends. Germline V gene data show CDR1 as KGHSH and CDR2 as LQKENI. The CDR3 here is CASSLEGGGGYGYTF. Here the CDR3 DNA reads TGTGCCAGCTCACTAGAAGGTGGGGGAGGCTATGGCTACACCTTC.

The chain is built from TRBV3-1 (or the pseudogene TRBV3-2) and TRBJ1-1; D is uncertain. There are 15 residues in the CDR3. V lost 4 bases to trimming and J lost 2 bases, with 14 bases between them. Germline V gene sequence: CDR1 LGHDT, CDR2 YNNKEL (reference sequence). CDR3 sequence (DNA): TGTGCCAGCAGCCTTGATGACACAACAAACACTGAAGCTTTCTTT. It encodes CASSLDDTTNTEAFF.

This chain uses TRBV6-5 with TRBJ2-7; 12 nucleotides line up with TRBD1. CDR1 MNHEY and CDR2 SVGAGI come from the germline V gene. The CDR3 is 16 residues long. Trimming cost V 0 bases and J 2 bases; bases outside gene matches: 2. CDR3 loop: CASSYSGQGAAYEQYF. In nucleotides, the CDR3 is TGTGCCAGCAGTTACTCGGGACAGGGGGCGGCCTACGAGCAGTACTTC.

This chain links TRBV19 with TRBJ1-2; 7 positions agree with TRBD1. This CDR3 contains 15 residues. With 7 bases clipped from V and 0 bases from J, the junction kept 8 bases outside the gene matches. In germline, CDR1 is LNHDA, CDR2 SQIVND (reference sequence). The CDR3 protein is CASTPLRGANYGYTF. The CDR3 coding sequence is TGTGCCAGTACCCCTCTCAGGGGGGCTAACTATGGCTACACCTTC.

The V call is TRBV5-1, the J call TRBJ1-1; D remains ambiguous. This CDR3 has 14 amino acids. Trimming stripped 0 bases from V and 4 bases from J, with 10 bases between. From germline, CDR1 is SGHRS and CDR2 YFSETQ. The CDR3 protein is CASSLGGYGTEAFF. The CDR3 DNA reads as TGCGCCAGCAGCTTGGGAGGGTATGGCACTGAAGCTTTCTTT.

The table lists this clone with a few counts. The rearrangement links TRBV19 to TRBJ1-5; D is perhaps TRBD1 (6 bases). This CDR3 is 14 amino acids long. The V and J ends lost 3 bases and 6 bases respectively, with 12 bases between them. From germline, CDR1 is LNHDA and CDR2 SQIVND (reference sequence). CDR3 nucleotides: TGTGCCAGTAGTATGGGGTCAGGGGCTCAGCCCCAGCATTTT. Its translation is CASSMGSGAQPQHF.

J is TRBJ1-1 and V is TRBV2, with TRBD1 as a possible D gene (5 bases). The V gene's germline CDR1 is SNHLY and CDR2 FYNNEI. This CDR3 is 14 amino acids long. Trimming removed 3 bases at V and 3 bases at J, with 11 bases between. DNA of the CDR3: TGTGCCAGCAGTGACATATGGGGCGACACTGAAGCTTTCTTT. Its protein product is CASSDIWGDTEAFF.